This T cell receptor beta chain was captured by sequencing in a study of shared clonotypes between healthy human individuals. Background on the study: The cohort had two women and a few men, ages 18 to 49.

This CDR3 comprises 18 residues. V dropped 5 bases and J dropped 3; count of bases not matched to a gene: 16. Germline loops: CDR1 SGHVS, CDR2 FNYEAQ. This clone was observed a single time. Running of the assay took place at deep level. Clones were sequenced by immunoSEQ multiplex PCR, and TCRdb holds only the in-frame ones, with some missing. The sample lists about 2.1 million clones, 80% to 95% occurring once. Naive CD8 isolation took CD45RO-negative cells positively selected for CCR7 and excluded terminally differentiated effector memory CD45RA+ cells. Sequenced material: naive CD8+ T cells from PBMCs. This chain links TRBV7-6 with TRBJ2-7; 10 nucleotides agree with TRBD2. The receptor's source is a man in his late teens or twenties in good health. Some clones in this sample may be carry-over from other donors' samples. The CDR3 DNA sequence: TGTGCCAGCAGCCGAGTCGGAGAGTATAGCGGGAGGATCTACGAGCAGTACTTC. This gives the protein CASSRVGEYSGRIYEQYF.